Each of the 28 T cell receptor beta chains below was sequenced from the same sample in a study of T cell responses to AZD1222 COVID-19 vaccine. TCRdb keeps only in-frame clones here, not all; method: immunoSEQ multiplex PCR. The sample records around 130,000 clones, approximately 92% being singletons. Specimen: peripheral blood, collected 28 days after the second AZD1222 dose. These receptor sequences come from an adult who received the AZD1222 COVID-19 vaccine.

The chain couples TRBV3-1 (or the pseudogene TRBV3-2) to TRBJ1-2, with 9 bases matching TRBD1. The trim removed 4 bases at V and 8 bases at J, leaving 14 bases unmatched. Germline CDR1 is LGHDT and CDR2 is YNNKEL (reference sequence). The CDR3 loop spans 16 amino acids. CDR3 sequence (DNA): TGTGCCAGCAGCCCCATCCCGGACAGGGGAGAGATGGGCTACACCTTC. This sequence encodes CASSPIPDRGEMGYTF.

This clone has more than one count but fewer than ten. The rearrangement links TRBV11-2 to TRBJ2-7; 7 positions agree with TRBD1. Germline V gene lookup returns CDR1 SGHAT and CDR2 FQNNGV. The CDR3 contains 13 residues. Germline trimming cut 5 bases from V and 3 bases from J; bases unmatched to any gene: 4. CDR3 amino acids: CASSVRDSYEQYF. The DNA of the CDR3 is TGTGCCAGCAGCGTCCGGGACAGCTACGAGCAGTACTTC.

J is TRBJ2-3 and V is TRBV5-6, with a possible D match to TRBD1 (6 bases). Germline assignment: CDR1 SGHDT and CDR2 YYEEEE. The V gene lost 3 bases and the J gene lost 1 base, with 9 bases spanning the gap. There are 14 residues in the CDR3. CDR3 in amino acids: CASSSRTGTDTQYF. The CDR3, as DNA: TGTGCCAGCAGCTCCCGGACAGGCACAGATACGCAGTATTTT.

This chain uses TRBV4-2 with TRBJ2-7; a weak D match, TRBD2 (5 bases). Trimming shortened V by 0 bases and J by 1 base, and 16 bases separated the two germline ends. CDR1 and CDR2 from the germline V gene are LGHNA and YNFKEQ. The CDR3 covers 17 residues. The CDR3 spells CASSQDTGGRLSYEQYF. The DNA of the CDR3 is TGTGCCAGCAGCCAAGATACGGGCGGGCGCTTATCCTACGAGCAGTACTTC.

The J gene is TRBJ2-1, the V gene TRBV7-3; perhaps TRBD2 as D (6 bases). Trimming took off 0 bases at V and 1 base at J, with 10 bases between the two ends. CDR1 and CDR2 from the germline V gene are SGHTA and FQGTGA. The CDR3 sequence is 16 residues long. The chain's CDR3 is CASSLTMAGSYNEQFF. CDR3 nucleotides: TGTGCCAGCAGCTTAACTATGGCGGGGTCCTACAATGAGCAGTTCTTC.

The rearrangement links TRBV18 to TRBJ2-7; 9 bases agree with TRBD1. The CDR3 is 15 residues long. The V and J ends lost 3 bases and 7 bases, in that order; junction bases with no gene match: 10. Germline V lookup: CDR1 KGHSH, CDR2 LQKENI. The CDR3 is CASSPNPGQGKEQYF. The DNA of the CDR3 is TGTGCCAGCTCACCGAATCCGGGACAGGGCAAAGAGCAGTACTTC. Full variable domain (outside the CDR3, taken from reference TRBV18 and TRBJ2-7): NAGVMQNPRHLVRRRGQEARLRCSPMKGHSHVYWYRQLPEEGLKFMVYLQKENIIDESGMPKERFSAEFPKEGPSILRIQQVVRGDSAAYFCASSPNPGQGKEQYFGPGTRLTVT.

V gene TRBV3-1 (or the pseudogene TRBV3-2) combines with J gene TRBJ2-7, with 12 bases lining up with TRBD1. The CDR3 is made up of 14 amino acids. From germline, CDR1 is LGHDT and CDR2 YNNKEL (reference sequence). V lost 4 bases, J lost 6 bases, and 4 bases stayed unmatched. Written as DNA, the CDR3 is TGTGCCAGCAGCCCCGGGACAGGGGGCCTCGAGCAGTACTTC. This sequence encodes CASSPGTGGLEQYF.

The chain is built from TRBV15 and TRBJ1-5; D remains unclear. V lost 0 bases, J lost 4 bases, and 13 bases lay in between. The CDR3 loop spans 16 amino acids. The germline CDR1 and CDR2 sequences are LNHNV and YYDKDF (reference sequence). CDR3 DNA: TGTGCCACCAGCAGAGATGCCGCGACCCCTAATCAGCCCCAGCATTTT. Protein: CATSRDAATPNQPQHF.

The chain recombines TRBV5-1 with TRBJ1-4; D not resolved. Germline CDR1 and CDR2: SGHRS and YFSETQ. Trimming took 3 bases from V and 5 from J, leaving 14 bases between them. The CDR3 length is 15 residues. CDR3 in amino acids: CASSSSGSLNEKLFF. As DNA, the CDR3 is TGCGCCAGCAGCTCCTCCGGGTCCCTAAATGAAAAACTGTTTTTT.

The rearrangement uses TRBV4-2 and TRBJ1-1; maybe TRBD1 (6 bases). Trimming removed 5 bases at V and 5 bases at J, with 15 bases between. The CDR3 runs 14 residues. CDR1 is LGHNA and CDR2 is YNFKEQ in the germline V gene. For the CDR3, the DNA is TGTGCCAGCAGCGGGAACAGGGTGTCTACTGAAGCTTTCTTT. Translated: CASSGNRVSTEAFF.

This chain connects TRBV28 to TRBJ2-1, with 13 bases lining up with TRBD2. Germline V gene lookup returns CDR1 MDHEN and CDR2 SYDVKM. J lost 4 bases, V lost 5 bases, and 2 bases had no gene match. The CDR3 runs 15 residues. In nucleotides, the CDR3 is TGTGCCAGCAGTCCGACTAGCGGGGGGTACAATGAGCAGTTCTTC. This sequence encodes CASSPTSGGYNEQFF.

The chain employs TRBV4-3 and TRBJ2-5; possible D gene TRBD1, 6 bases. Trimming removed 4 bases from V and 5 bases from J, with 14 bases in between. Germline V gene lookup returns CDR1 LGHNA and CDR2 YSLEER. The CDR3 sequence is 14 residues long. CDR3 region: CASSPGTRAETQYF. In DNA, the CDR3 is TGCGCCAGCAGCCCCGGGACACGGGCGGAGACCCAGTACTTC.

V is TRBV9 and J is TRBJ2-5; D is undetermined. The V gene's germline CDR1 is SGDLS and CDR2 YYNGEE. The CDR3 spans 14 residues. Trimming left V 4 bases short and J 4 bases short, with 14 bases between. As DNA, the CDR3 is TGTGCCAGCAGCTCCAGCTCTTTCGCAGAGACCCAGTACTTC. As protein: CASSSSSFAETQYF.

The chain employs TRBV7-8 and TRBJ1-1; 9 bases match TRBD1. The junction had 6 bases not matched to a gene; V was cut back by 3 bases and J by 4 bases. The germline CDR1 and CDR2 sequences are SGHVS and FQNEAQ. There are 15 residues in the CDR3. The CDR3 sequence is CASSLGTGIGTEAFF. The CDR3 DNA reads TGTGCCAGCAGCTTGGGGACAGGGATCGGCACTGAAGCTTTCTTT.

The rearrangement joins TRBV6-6 to TRBJ1-1; TRBD1 might be the D (6 bases). V shed 5 bases and J shed 5 bases, with 15 bases lying between them. The CDR3 has 14 residues. Germline V gives CDR1 MNHNY, CDR2 SVGAGI (reference sequence). The DNA of the CDR3 is TGTGCCAGCAGTGACCCGGGGGGCCGGACTGAAGCTTTCTTT. Encoded protein: CASSDPGGRTEAFF.

The chain combines TRBV5-1 with TRBJ1-4; D is undetermined. This CDR3 contains 15 residues. Germline V gene sequence: CDR1 SGHRS, CDR2 YFSETQ. V shed 0 bases and J shed 8 bases, with 14 bases lying between them. CDR3 sequence (DNA): TGCGCCAGCAGCTTGGAGATAGCCTTGCGAGAAAAACTGTTTTTT. It encodes CASSLEIALREKLFF.

In its sample, this clone was seen a few times. The rearrangement uses TRBV4-2 and TRBJ1-2; D remains ambiguous. The CDR3 covers 11 residues. V was cut by 3 bases and J by 5 bases, with 4 bases left in between. CDR1 is LGHNA and CDR2 is YNFKEQ in the germline V gene. The CDR3 loop is CASSHPYGYTF. For the CDR3, the DNA is TGTGCCAGCAGCCACCCGTATGGCTACACCTTC.

This chain connects TRBV3-1 (or the pseudogene TRBV3-2) to TRBJ1-6; unclear D gene. The germline V and J ends were trimmed by 1 base and 8 bases, with 9 bases remaining between them. In germline, CDR1 is LGHDT, CDR2 YNNKEL (reference sequence). The CDR3 runs 14 residues. The CDR3, as DNA: TGTGCCAGCAGCCAAGCGTTCGGGGATTCACCCCTCCACTTT. Translating it yields CASSQAFGDSPLHF.

The chain links TRBV18 to TRBJ1-2, with 11 bases matching TRBD1. V trimming: 3 bases; J trimming: 2 bases; junction bases outside the gene matches: 14. The CDR3 has 19 residues. Germline V CDR1 and CDR2: KGHSH, LQKENI. DNA of the CDR3: TGTGCCAGCTCACCCTTGGGGTCCGGGACAGGGGGAAGCAACTATGGCTACACCTTC. This encodes CASSPLGSGTGGSNYGYTF.

The V call is TRBV7-3, the J call TRBJ2-5; 12 bases align to TRBD2. V was clipped by 1 base and J by 7 bases; unmatched bases: 4. Looked up from germline, CDR1 is SGHTA and CDR2 is FQGTGA. This CDR3 comprises 15 residues. Here the CDR3 DNA reads TGTGCCAGCAGCTTAAGGGCTAGCGGGAGGGGGACCCAGTACTTC. This encodes CASSLRASGRGTQYF.

Note on this clone: Other DNA sequences in the same sample also yield this CDR3. The chain uses TRBV9 and TRBJ2-7; D is possibly TRBD1 or TRBD2 (6 bases each). CDR1 and CDR2 from the germline V gene are SGDLS and YYNGEE. Between the trimmed V and J ends, which lost 4 bases and 0 bases, there was a span of 17 bases. This CDR3 contains 16 residues. CDR3 in amino acids: CASSPQGGGFSYEQYF. CDR3 nucleotides: TGTGCCAGCAGCCCTCAAGGAGGGGGTTTCTCCTACGAGCAGTACTTC.

The genes are TRBV5-1 and TRBJ2-2; 10 bases fit TRBD1. The CDR3 has 16 amino acids. V shed 6 bases and J 3 bases; nucleotides not matched to a gene: 8. Germline CDR1 SGHRS, CDR2 YFSETQ. The CDR3 sequence: CASNLGQGVHTGELFF. In DNA form, the CDR3 reads TGCGCCAGCAACCTCGGACAGGGGGTGCACACCGGGGAGCTGTTTTTT.

The V call is TRBV27, the J call TRBJ2-7; 9 bases map to TRBD2. V lost 6 bases and J lost 5; bases outside the gene matches: 5. Germline CDR1 and CDR2: MNHEY and SMNVEV (reference sequence). The CDR3 length is 13 residues. CDR3 in amino acids: CASSAGGSDEQYF. CDR3 in DNA: TGTGCCAGCAGCGCGGGAGGGTCCGACGAGCAGTACTTC.

The V call is TRBV18, the J call TRBJ1-5, with D hard to call. Looked up from germline, CDR1 is KGHSH and CDR2 is LQKENI. The CDR3 consists of 14 residues. V dropped 2 bases and J dropped 7 bases, with 12 bases sitting between them. The DNA of the CDR3 is TGTGCCAGCTCACCATGGCCGGAGGGCCAGCCCCAGCATTTT. Residues: CASSPWPEGQPQHF.

The chain has TRBV4-2 and TRBJ2-7, with D perhaps assigned TRBD1 or TRBD2 (5 bases each). This CDR3 contains 13 residues. Germline CDR1 LGHNA, CDR2 YNFKEQ. Trimming cost V 1 base and J 3 bases, with 7 bases left between them. CDR3 protein: CASSQVRGYEQYF. DNA for the CDR3: TGTGCCAGCAGCCAAGTGAGGGGCTACGAGCAGTACTTC.

The chain carries TRBV3-1 (or the pseudogene TRBV3-2) and TRBJ2-6, with 10 positions matching TRBD1. The V segment lost 4 bases and the J segment 0 bases; nucleotides outside the gene matches: 3. CDR1 is LGHDT, CDR2 YNNKEL, per germline (reference sequence). The CDR3 consists of 17 residues. The CDR3: CASSLGTGASGANVLTF. CDR3 DNA sequence: TGTGCCAGCAGCCTAGGGACAGGGGCCTCTGGGGCCAACGTCCTGACTTTC.

The rearrangement uses TRBV11-2 and TRBJ2-5; tentatively, D is TRBD2 (6 bases). The V gene's germline CDR1 is SGHAT and CDR2 FQNNGV. The CDR3 extends over 15 amino acids. Trimming pared 3 bases from V and 5 bases from J, leaving 16 bases between. This CDR3 reads CASSLRDSGRETQYF. CDR3 sequence (DNA): TGTGCCAGCAGCTTGAGGGACTCAGGACGGGAGACCCAGTACTTC.

This chain uses TRBV11-3 with TRBJ1-1; maybe TRBD1 (6 bases). CDR1 and CDR2 from the germline V gene are SGHNT and YENEEA. The CDR3 has 17 amino acids. With 1 base removed from V and 0 bases from J, the gap between germline ends came to 15 bases. CDR3 amino acids: CASSLGQGLPMNTEAFF. The CDR3 DNA follows: TGTGCCAGCAGCTTAGGCCAGGGGCTTCCTATGAACACTGAAGCTTTCTTT.